Shown below are 2 T cell receptor beta chains from a single sample sequenced in a study of T cells in Graves' hyperthyroidism and ophthalmopathy. TCR beta CDR3 regions were amplified from RNA. HTBI primers were employed in a first-round RT-PCR of the TCR CDR3. TCRdb processed the multiplex PCR reads anew with MiXCR; each CDR3 protein has one entry. The table shows roughly 350,000 distinct CDR3 sequences, with roughly 15% occurring only once. Sequences were obtained from blood. These receptors all come from a woman aged 25 to 45 with Graves' ophthalmopathy.

This clonotype came up a few times. The V call is TRBV7-9, the J call TRBJ1-6; 8 nucleotides align to TRBD1. Germline V lookup: CDR1 SEHNR, CDR2 FQNEAQ (reference sequence). This CDR3 comprises 15 residues. The ends lost 5 bases at V and 5 bases at J; junction bases unmatched: 5. CDR3 bases: TGTGCCAGCAGCGAGAGGACAGGGAATAATTCACCCCTCCACTTT. It specifies CASSERTGNNSPLHF.

This clonotype was seen repeatedly, ten times or more. This rearrangement joins TRBV20-1 to TRBJ2-5, with D tentatively TRBD1 (6 bases). Germline CDR1 DFQATT, CDR2 SNEGSKA (reference sequence). With 3 bases removed from V and 4 bases from J, the gap between germline ends came to 15 bases. The CDR3 loop spans 14 amino acids. The DNA for the CDR3 is TGCAGTGCTAGGGGGCCAGGGGAAACAGAGACCCAGTACTTC. Translating gives CSARGPGETETQYF.